This T cell receptor (beta chain) was captured by sequencing in a study of cytomegalovirus exposure and HLA in healthy donors. This CDR3 region has 14 residues. Germline assignment: CDR1 SGHTA and CDR2 FQGNSA. The J segment lost 2 bases and the V segment lost 5 bases, leaving 5 bases of the junction unmatched. PCR involved 60 Vbeta and 13 Jbeta primers. Some clones are missing from TCRdb's copy, which holds only in-frame ones; the method was immunoSEQ multiplex PCR. Of 200,000 to 250,000 clones listed, roughly 83% are singletons. Study results and caveats: Researchers reportedly found TCR beta sequences accurately predicted most subjects' HLA-A and HLA-B alleles. The study put under 200 TCR beta chains on its list as cytomegalovirus-associated.

Comments on this clone: Its antigen is undetermined.

The chain couples TRBV7-2 to TRBJ2-5; 7 bases match TRBD1. Sequenced: PBMCs. This receptor was taken from a girl aged 5 to 17 in good health and CMV-seronegative. The CDR3 region has the DNA TGTGCCAGCAGCGGAAGGACAGGTCAAGAGACCCAGTACTTC. This gives the protein CASSGRTGQETQYF.